This T cell receptor (beta chain) appears in the sequencing data of a study of T cell responses to AZD1222 COVID-19 vaccine. In the study overall: Second doses at about 4 or about 12 weeks were pooled.

Study observations and caveats: Repertoire sampling occurred only after the peak T cell response.

Of note for this clone: Its specificity is unknown.

V was pared by 4 bases and J by 2 bases, with 7 bases between. CDR1 is MNHEY, CDR2 SMNVEV, per germline (reference sequence). This CDR3 region has 13 residues. Some clones are missing from TCRdb's copy, which holds only in-frame ones; the method was immunoSEQ multiplex PCR. The repertoire has approximately 100,000 clones, roughly nine tenths of them found once; the top ten carry approximately 5.6%. This clonotype was sampled from an adult in good health. The source material was peripheral blood, sampled on day 0 of AZD1222 vaccination. The chain employs TRBV27 and TRBJ2-3, with a weak D call TRBD1 (5 bases). The CDR3 is CASSYGATDTQYF. The CDR3 DNA sequence: TGTGCCAGCAGTTATGGGGCCACAGATACGCAGTATTTT.